The clone carrying this T cell receptor beta chain has a handful of counts. The antigen is undetermined. The entry originates in a study of Graves' ophthalmopathy and Graves' hyperthyroidism. The wider study: If no ophthalmopathy appeared within 18 months of follow-up, hyperthyroidism was termed stable.

Uncontrolled infections, pregnancy, lactation or other autoimmune diseases led to patient exclusion. As the template, RNA transcripts were used to amplify TCR beta CDR3 regions. HTBI primers primed a first-round RT-PCR, and a second-round multiplex PCR followed. A single record per CDR3 protein comes from TCRdb applying MiXCR to the multiplex PCR reads. In the table there are about 600,000 distinct CDR3 sequences, approximately 35% of which are singletons. Study results and limitations: With a specificity of under 85% and a sensitivity of about 69%, the model predicted ophthalmopathy progression. Appearing in blood as well were most expanded thyroid clonotypes above 0.001 frequency.

The CDR3 covers 13 residues. The V end was cut by 6 bases, the J end by 2 bases, with 11 bases between. Per germline, CDR1 SNHLY and CDR2 FYNNEI. The V gene is TRBV2, the J gene TRBJ2-7; either TRBD1 or TRBD2 may supply D (5 bases each). Sample: peripheral blood or thyroid tissue (not recorded which). This TCR was recovered from an adult man with Graves' hyperthyroidism. CDR3 amino acids: CASSGTETYEQYF. The CDR3 DNA is TGTGCCAGCAGCGGGACGGAAACCTACGAGCAGTACTTC.